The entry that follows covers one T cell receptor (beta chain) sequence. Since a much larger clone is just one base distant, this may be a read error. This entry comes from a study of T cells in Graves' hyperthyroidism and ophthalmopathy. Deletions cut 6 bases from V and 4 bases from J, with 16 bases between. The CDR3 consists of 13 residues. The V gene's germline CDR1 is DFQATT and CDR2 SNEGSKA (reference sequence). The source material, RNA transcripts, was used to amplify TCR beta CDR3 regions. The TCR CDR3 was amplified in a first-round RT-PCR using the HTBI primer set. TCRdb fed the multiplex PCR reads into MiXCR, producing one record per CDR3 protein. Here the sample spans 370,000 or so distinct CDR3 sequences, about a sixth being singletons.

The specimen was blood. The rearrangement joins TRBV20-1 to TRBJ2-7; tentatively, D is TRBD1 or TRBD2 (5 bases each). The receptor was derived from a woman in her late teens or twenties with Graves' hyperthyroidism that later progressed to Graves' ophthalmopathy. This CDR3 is CSAPSGTAYEQYF. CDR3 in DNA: TGCAGTGCCCCGTCGGGGACCGCTTACGAGCAGTACTTC.